What follows are 4 T cell receptor beta chains derived from one specimen sequenced in a study of blood T cell repertoires in COVID-19. The data were produced by immunoSEQ multiplex PCR, yet TCRdb's version contains in-frame clones alone and is incomplete. The sample records a few hundred thousand clones, under 95% being singletons. The sample taken for sequencing was PBMCs or T cells enriched from blood (not recorded which). The receptors derive from a woman aged 25-40 years who had recovered from COVID-19.

This clone was counted a few times. The chain combines TRBV7-9 with TRBJ1-2; a possible D gene is TRBD1 (6 bases). The CDR3 has 14 amino acids. The V gene's germline CDR1 is SEHNR and CDR2 FQNEAQ (reference sequence). V gave up 5 bases and J gave up 2 bases, with 12 bases separating them. CDR3 protein: CASSLLGGNYGYTF. The CDR3 DNA reads as TGTGCCAGCAGCCTGCTAGGGGGAAACTATGGCTACACCTTC.

As DNA, the CDR3 is TGTGCCAGCAGCCGGGGGGCCTACGAAGCGAACTATGGCTACACCTTC. Translation: CASSRGAYEANYGYTF. The rearrangement links TRBV5-6 to TRBJ1-2; the D gene is possibly TRBD1 (6 bases). Between the trimmed V and J ends, which lost 4 bases and 2 bases, there was a span of 18 bases. From germline, CDR1 is SGHDT and CDR2 YYEEEE. The CDR3 totals 16 residues. Complete variable domain (other parts from reference TRBV5-6 and TRBJ1-2): DAGVTQSPTHLIKTRGQQVTLRCSPKSGHDTVSWYQQALGQGPQFIFQYYEEEERQRGNFPDRFSGHQFPNYSSELNVNALLLGDSALYLCASSRGAYEANYGYTFGSGTRLTVV.

The chain combines TRBV5-4 with TRBJ2-7; 7 bases fit TRBD1. The CDR3 length is 13 residues. The trim removed 7 bases at V and 4 bases at J, leaving 8 bases unmatched. Germline lookup yields CDR1 SGHNT and CDR2 YYREEE (reference sequence). This CDR3 reads CASSYRGRYEQYF. CDR3 DNA: TGTGCCAGCTCATACAGGGGCCGATACGAGCAGTACTTC.

The DNA for the CDR3 is TGTGCCATCAGTGAAGGGGACAGGGGTTCCTACGAGCAGTACTTC. This codes for CAISEGDRGSYEQYF. This chain connects TRBV10-3 to TRBJ2-7, with 10 bases fitting TRBD1. V was clipped by 3 bases and J by 1 base; unmatched bases: 3. Germline V lookup: CDR1 ENHRY, CDR2 SYGVKD. CDR3 length equals 15 residues.